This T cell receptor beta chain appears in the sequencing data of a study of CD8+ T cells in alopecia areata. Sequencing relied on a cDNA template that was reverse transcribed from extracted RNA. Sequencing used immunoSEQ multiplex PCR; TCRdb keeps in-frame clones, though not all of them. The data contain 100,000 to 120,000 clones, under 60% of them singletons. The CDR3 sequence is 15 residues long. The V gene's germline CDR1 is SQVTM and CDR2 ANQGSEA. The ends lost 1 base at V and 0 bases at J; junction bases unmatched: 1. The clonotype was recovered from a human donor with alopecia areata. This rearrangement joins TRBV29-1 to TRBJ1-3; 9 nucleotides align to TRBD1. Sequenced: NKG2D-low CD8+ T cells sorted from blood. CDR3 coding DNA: TGCAGCGTTGAAGGGACAGGGGTCTCTGGAAACACCATATATTTT. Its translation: CSVEGTGVSGNTIYF.